A selection of T cell receptor beta chains follows, all from one sample in a study of blood T cells in healthy people across ages. MiXCR, run by TCRdb on the 5' RACE reads, gives a single entry per CDR3 protein. The repertoire includes 650,000 to 700,000 distinct CDR3 sequences, around 52% of them detected once, and 13% sits in the top ten. Sequencing input: blood. The source of these receptors is a woman of 80 years or more in good health. Both conserved end residues are part of each CDR3. The order of the fields is D gene, V gene, CDR3 length, J gene, clone size, CDR3 DNA, CDR3 protein. The D gene is left open where the match is weak. Size tells how often a clone was seen (once, few, many) or the class of an expanded clone, and some rows leave it out.

D: NA
V: TRBV18
length: 13
J: TRBJ2-5
size: many
DNA: TGTGCCAGCTCACGGTCTATCCAAGAGACCCAGTACTTC
CDR3: CASSRSIQETQYF

D: TRBD2
V: TRBV12-3/TRBV12-4
length: 14
J: TRBJ2-7
size: NA
DNA: TGTGCCAGCAGTTTACTAGCGGGGCCGGGAGAGCAGTACTTC
CDR3: CASSLLAGPGEQYF

D: NA
V: TRBV9
length: 15
J: TRBJ2-3
size: NA
DNA: TGTGCCAGCAGCCCGGACAAGGGGCACAGGAATACGCAGTATTTT
CDR3: CASSPDKGHRNTQYF

D: NA
V: TRBV25-1
length: 14
J: TRBJ1-4
size: NA
DNA: TGTGCCAGCAGTGAACGGGGGGCAAGGGAAAAACTGTTTTTT
CDR3: CASSERGAREKLFF

D: NA
V: TRBV27
length: 15
J: TRBJ2-2
size: NA
DNA: TGTGCCAGCACGTCTTTCCTGGTAGCGACCGGGGAGCTGTTTTTT
CDR3: CASTSFLVATGELFF

D: TRBD2
V: TRBV6-2/TRBV6-3
length: 14
J: TRBJ2-1
size: many
DNA: TGTGCCAGCAGTTCAAGCGGGACCTACAATGAGCAGTTCTTC
CDR3: CASSSSGTYNEQFF

D: TRBD2
V: TRBV7-9
length: 17
J: TRBJ2-4
size: NA
DNA: TGTGCCAGCAGCTTAGCCGGGGGGGTTGTGGCCAAAAACATTCAGTACTTC
CDR3: CASSLAGGVVAKNIQYF

D: TRBD2
V: TRBV27
length: 16
J: TRBJ2-1
size: many
DNA: TGTGCCAGCAGTAGACTAGCGGGGGTCTCCTACAATGAGCAGTTCTTC
CDR3: CASSRLAGVSYNEQFF

D: NA
V: TRBV29-1
length: 13
J: TRBJ2-7
size: few
DNA: TGCAGCGTTAGAGGTGGGGTCTCCTACGAGCAGTACTTC
CDR3: CSVRGGVSYEQYF

D: NA
V: TRBV29-1
length: 13
J: TRBJ2-1
size: many
DNA: TGCAGCGTTGACTACAGGGACTCGGAGGAGCAGTTCTTC
CDR3: CSVDYRDSEEQFF

D: NA
V: TRBV21-1
length: 12
J: TRBJ2-3
size: many
DNA: TGTGCCAGCACCCACAACACAGATACGCAGTATTTT
CDR3: CASTHNTDTQYF

D: TRBD1
V: TRBV12-3/TRBV12-4
length: 16
J: TRBJ2-1
size: many
DNA: TGTGCCAGCAGTTTACGGGGACAGGGGGTGAACAATGAGCAGTTCTTC
CDR3: CASSLRGQGVNNEQFF

D: NA
V: TRBV10-3
length: 13
J: TRBJ1-1
size: few
DNA: TGTGCCATCAGTGAGTCGTTGACAGGTGGGGCTTTCTTT
CDR3: CAISESLTGGAFF

D: NA
V: TRBV3-1
length: 12
J: TRBJ2-1
size: many
DNA: TGTGCCAGCAGTCTTCAAGGGCTTGAGCAGTTCTTC
CDR3: CASSLQGLEQFF

D: NA
V: TRBV28
length: 14
J: TRBJ2-1
size: NA
DNA: TGTGCCAGCAGTGTGGGCAGACTGGAAGAGACCCAGTTCTTC
CDR3: CASSVGRLEETQFF

D: NA
V: TRBV15
length: 13
J: TRBJ1-2
size: once
DNA: TGTGCCACCGGGGCTGGGGACAACTATGGCTACACCTTC
CDR3: CATGAGDNYGYTF

D: TRBD1
V: TRBV7-2
length: 13
J: TRBJ2-3
size: NA
DNA: TGTGCCAGCAGCTCCCCGGACAGGAAGGCGCAGTATTTT
CDR3: CASSSPDRKAQYF

D: TRBD2
V: TRBV6-5
length: 16
J: TRBJ2-1
size: many
DNA: TGTGCCAGCAGTCCGCCCGGGACTAGCGCGGGCAATGAGCAGTTCTTC
CDR3: CASSPPGTSAGNEQFF

D: TRBD1
V: TRBV6-1
length: 14
J: TRBJ2-7
size: many
DNA: TGTGCCAGCAGTGAGGGACAGTACTCCTACGAGCAGTACTTC
CDR3: CASSEGQYSYEQYF

D: NA
V: TRBV28
length: 15
J: TRBJ2-7
size: NA
DNA: TGTGCCAGCAGTGTCCCAAGCTCTGGCCCCTACGAGCAGTACTTC
CDR3: CASSVPSSGPYEQYF

D: NA
V: TRBV6-1
length: 14
J: TRBJ2-2
size: NA
DNA: TGTGCCAGCAGTGAAGCGGCCCTAGTCGGGGAGCTGTTTTTT
CDR3: CASSEAALVGELFF

D: NA
V: TRBV5-1
length: 13
J: TRBJ2-2
size: many
DNA: TGCGCCAGCAGCTTGGAGGGACCTGGGGAGCTGTTTTTT
CDR3: CASSLEGPGELFF

D: NA
V: TRBV25-1
length: 13
J: TRBJ2-5
size: NA
DNA: TGTGCCAGCAGTGCTTGGGGGCTGGAGACCCAGTACTTC
CDR3: CASSAWGLETQYF

D: TRBD1
V: TRBV3-1
length: 13
J: TRBJ1-1
size: NA
DNA: TGTGCCAGCAACCCCGCAGGGGGCACTGAAGCTTTCTTT
CDR3: CASNPAGGTEAFF

D: NA
V: TRBV6-2/TRBV6-3
length: 18
J: TRBJ2-1
size: few
DNA: TGTGCCAGCAGTTTCACCCTCTTACTAGAGGGCCTTTCAAATGAGCAGTTCTTC
CDR3: CASSFTLLLEGLSNEQFF

D: TRBD2
V: TRBV7-2
length: 17
J: TRBJ2-3
size: many
DNA: TGTGCCAGCAGCTCGAGGGGACTAGCGGCTTACACAGATACGCAGTATTTT
CDR3: CASSSRGLAAYTDTQYF

D: NA
V: TRBV3-1
length: 14
J: TRBJ2-5
size: NA
DNA: TGTGCCAGCAGCCTAGGACTACCCCAAGAGACCCAGTACTTC
CDR3: CASSLGLPQETQYF

D: NA
V: TRBV7-9
length: 16
J: TRBJ2-6
size: NA
DNA: TGTGCCAGCAGCCGCGGCTCAGGGTCTGGGGCCAACGTCCTGACTTTC
CDR3: CASSRGSGSGANVLTF

D: TRBD2
V: TRBV6-2/TRBV6-3
length: 15
J: TRBJ2-7
size: NA
DNA: TGTGCCAGCAGTATGCGGGGGGGCCTTAGATCTGAGCAGTACTTC
CDR3: CASSMRGGLRSEQYF

D: NA
V: TRBV5-1
length: 14
J: TRBJ2-7
size: NA
DNA: TGCGCCAGCAGCTTCACGGTCCCCTACAACGAGCAGTACTTC
CDR3: CASSFTVPYNEQYF

D: TRBD2
V: TRBV3-1
length: 15
J: TRBJ2-1
size: many
DNA: TGTGCCAGCAGACGAGCGGGGGGCACCTACAATGAGCAGTTCTTC
CDR3: CASRRAGGTYNEQFF

D: NA
V: TRBV15
length: 15
J: TRBJ1-2
size: NA
DNA: TGTGCCACCAGCAGAGACACACAGGGTTCCTATGGCTACACCTTC
CDR3: CATSRDTQGSYGYTF

D: NA
V: TRBV29-1
length: 11
J: TRBJ2-1
size: many
DNA: TGCAGCGTTGTTTCTTACAATGAGCAGTTCTTC
CDR3: CSVVSYNEQFF

D: NA
V: TRBV14
length: 12
J: TRBJ2-2
size: few
DNA: TGTGCCAGCAGCCAACCCCCCGGGGAGCTGTTTTTT
CDR3: CASSQPPGELFF

D: NA
V: TRBV30
length: 14
J: TRBJ2-5
size: NA
DNA: TGTGCCTGGAGTGTAGGGACGGGATGGGAGACCCAGTACTTC
CDR3: CAWSVGTGWETQYF

D: NA
V: TRBV11-1
length: 12
J: TRBJ2-1
size: many
DNA: TGTGCCAGCAGCTCTACCGGGACCGAGCAGTTCTTC
CDR3: CASSSTGTEQFF

D: TRBD2
V: TRBV3-1
length: 18
J: TRBJ2-2
size: few
DNA: TGTGCCAGCAGCCAGAGGAGGCCTGCTAGCGGGACGACCGGGGAGCTGTTTTTT
CDR3: CASSQRRPASGTTGELFF

D: TRBD2
V: TRBV5-1
length: 17
J: TRBJ2-1
size: many
DNA: TGCGCCAGCAGCAAGGGACTAGCGGGAAGCTCCTACAATGAGCAGTTCTTC
CDR3: CASSKGLAGSSYNEQFF

D: NA
V: TRBV7-7
length: 15
J: TRBJ2-1
size: many
DNA: TGTGCCAGCAGCCTAGAGGATGCCAGGGGTAATGAGCAGTTCTTC
CDR3: CASSLEDARGNEQFF

D: TRBD2
V: TRBV9
length: 15
J: TRBJ2-7
size: NA
DNA: TGTGCCAGCAGCGCAGGGACTAGCGGGCCCTACGAGCAGTACTTC
CDR3: CASSAGTSGPYEQYF

D: NA
V: TRBV9
length: 14
J: TRBJ2-7
size: NA
DNA: TGTGCCAGCAGCGTAGGACTACACGACTACGAGCAGTACTTC
CDR3: CASSVGLHDYEQYF

D: NA
V: TRBV30
length: 12
J: TRBJ2-7
size: few
DNA: TGTGCCTGGAGGGCGGGCTCCTACGAGCAGTACTTC
CDR3: CAWRAGSYEQYF

D: TRBD1
V: TRBV20-1
length: 16
J: TRBJ2-1
size: many
DNA: TGCAGTGCTAGAGAGTTCCGGGACAGGGTAACCAATGAGCAGTTCTTC
CDR3: CSAREFRDRVTNEQFF

D: TRBD1
V: TRBV5-1
length: 16
J: TRBJ2-3
size: many
DNA: TGCGCCAGCAGCTTCCCAGGACAGGGGGGCCCAGATACGCAGTATTTT
CDR3: CASSFPGQGGPDTQYF

D: NA
V: TRBV2
length: 15
J: TRBJ2-7
size: NA
DNA: TGTGCCAGCAGTTCTTCCGACGGAGGAACTTACGAGCAGTACTTC
CDR3: CASSSSDGGTYEQYF

D: NA
V: TRBV5-1
length: 14
J: TRBJ1-5
size: NA
DNA: TGCGCCAGCAGCCTTGGTGGGGTAGATCAGCCCCAGCATTTT
CDR3: CASSLGGVDQPQHF

D: NA
V: TRBV29-1
length: 14
J: TRBJ2-5
size: NA
DNA: TGCAGCGCCTCGGCGGAGGGCCCCTGGGAGACCCAGTACTTC
CDR3: CSASAEGPWETQYF